This T cell receptor (beta chain) was retrieved from a study of control samples from healthy donors and cancer patients (dated by TCRdb to about 2020). With regard to this clone: The antigen it binds to is not known. No much larger clone is present one base from it, and per-base qualities are unavailable.

The CDR1 and CDR2 encoded by the germline V gene are LGHNA and YSLEER. From the cysteine through the phenylalanine, the CDR3 covers 15 amino acids. Of the read, only the CDR3 DNA is kept; its 45 bases are in frame from base 1. The germline V and J ends show losses of 4 bases and 4 bases respectively, and no gene match explains 5 bases of the junction. The library was obtained by the immunoSEQ multiplex PCR assay. The table was pulled from immuneACCESS by TCRdb, which kept in-frame rearrangements only. Such tables lose some clones; where checked, under half of the loss comes from unresolved V genes, and the rest has no known cause. In this sample the table shows approximately 52,000 clones, roughly 90% of which occur a single time. The leading ten clones occupy less than 4% of the sample.

The chain uses TRBV4-3 and TRBJ2-5; the junction holds 11 bases that match TRBD2. The specimen sequenced was blood. This clonotype originated in a man aged 45-60 years in good health. The DNA reads TGCGCCAGCAGCCGAACTAGCGGGAGTAGAGAGACCCAGTACTTC. Its coded protein is CASSRTSGSRETQYF.